Listed here are 27 T cell receptor beta chains from one sample, sequenced in a study of neoadjuvant anti-PD-1 for oral cavity cancer. Clones were sequenced by immunoSEQ multiplex PCR, and TCRdb holds only the in-frame ones, with some missing. The sample has approximately 68,000 clones; around 85% are singletons. Time point specified: after neoadjuvant nivolumab, at surgical resection. The sequencing used PBMCs, collected after nivolumab (anti-PD-1) treatment. The receptor set was obtained from a person between 40 and 85 years old with oral cavity squamous cell carcinoma.

In this sample, this clone turned up once. J is TRBJ1-3 and V is TRBV7-8; D is possibly TRBD1 (5 bases). Germline-derived CDR1 and CDR2 are SGHVS and FQNEAQ. CDR3 size: 18 residues. Trimming removed 5 bases from V and 0 bases from J, with 20 bases in between. CDR3 amino acids: CASSMRLTTVFSGNTIYF. The CDR3 DNA follows: TGTGCCAGCAGCATGAGACTGACGACAGTTTTCTCTGGAAACACCATATATTTT.

This clone was seen once. The V call is TRBV6-1, the J call TRBJ1-5, with 9 bases lining up with TRBD1. This CDR3 has 15 residues. Germline V gives CDR1 MNHNS, CDR2 SASEGT. Trimming took 6 bases from V and 7 from J; bases not matched to a gene: 10. This chain's CDR3 is CASRWTGAVRQPQHF. CDR3 in DNA: TGTGCCAGCAGATGGACAGGGGCAGTGAGACAGCCCCAGCATTTT.

This clone is a singleton in its sample. The chain joins TRBV4-1 to TRBJ1-2; TRBD1 agrees at 7 bases. The ends lost 1 base at V and 0 bases at J; junction bases unmatched: 2. The germline V gene encodes CDR1 MGHRA and CDR2 YSYEKL. The CDR3 is made up of 15 amino acids. The chain's CDR3 is CASSQGQGSNYGYTF. DNA for the CDR3: TGCGCCAGCAGCCAAGGACAGGGATCTAACTATGGCTACACCTTC.

This clone was seen a few times. The chain is built from TRBV30 and TRBJ1-4, with D uncertain. Trimming removed 4 bases from V and 0 bases from J, with 12 bases in between. The germline gives CDR1 GTSNPN, CDR2 SVGIG (reference sequence). This CDR3 has 15 amino acids. CDR3: CAWTVKDSTNEKLFF. The DNA of the CDR3 is TGTGCCTGGACTGTCAAGGATTCAACTAATGAAAAACTGTTTTTT.

The rearrangement uses TRBV6-1 and TRBJ1-1; D remains ambiguous. The germline V gene has CDR1 MNHNS and CDR2 SASEGT. The CDR3 totals 15 residues. The V end was cut by 6 bases, the J end by 4 bases, with 18 bases between. CDR3 in DNA: TGTGCCAGCAGCAGTATAGGTTCCCCCGGCACTGAAGCTTTCTTT. Amino acids: CASSSIGSPGTEAFF.

This chain joins TRBV29-1 and TRBJ2-3; 8 bases fit TRBD2. V was pared by 3 bases and J by 2 bases, with 7 bases of the junction left unmatched. The CDR3 is 15 amino acids. Per germline, CDR1 SQVTM and CDR2 ANQGSEA. CDR3 nucleotides: TGCAGCGTTGAGACGCCGGGAGGGGTCACAGATACGCAGTATTTT. Its protein is CSVETPGGVTDTQYF.

This clone occurred once. The rearrangement joins TRBV5-1 to TRBJ2-3, with D tentatively TRBD1 (6 bases). CDR3 size: 17 residues. Germline loops: CDR1 SGHRS, CDR2 YFSETQ. Trimming stripped 0 bases from V and 0 bases from J, with 14 bases between. CDR3 sequence reads: CASSLGQAVYSTDTQYF. CDR3 coding DNA: TGCGCCAGCAGCTTGGGACAGGCGGTTTACAGCACAGATACGCAGTATTTT.

For this clone: The germline gene is not matched at one end of the junction; a read error may be the cause. The rearrangement joins TRBV7-7 to TRBJ2-7, with TRBD2 as a possible D gene (6 bases). The CDR3 covers 16 residues. Germline values: CDR1 SSHAT, CDR2 FNYEAQ (reference sequence). This CDR3 reads CASSLCARDWTYEQYF. The CDR3 nucleotides are TGTGCTAGCAGCTTATGCGCCCGGGACTGGACCTACGAGCAGTACTTC.

The J gene is TRBJ1-1, the V gene TRBV2, with 8 nucleotides matching TRBD1. The junction had 13 bases not matched to a gene; V was cut back by 10 bases and J by 0 bases. The CDR3 runs 16 residues. The V gene's germline CDR1 is SNHLY and CDR2 FYNNEI. The CDR3 reads CATGRRTGRLNTEAFF. CDR3 sequence (DNA): TGTGCCACCGGGAGGAGGACAGGGAGACTGAACACTGAAGCTTTCTTT. Drawing the rest from reference TRBV2 and TRBJ1-1, the complete variable domain is EPEVTQTPSHQVTQMGQEVILRCVPISNHLYFYWYRQILGQKVEFLVSFYNNEISEKSEIFDDQFSVERPDGSNFTLKIRSTKLEDSAMYFCATGRRTGRLNTEAFFGQGTRLTVV.

The J gene is TRBJ2-7, the V gene TRBV30, with D perhaps TRBD1 (7 bases). This CDR3 is built from 13 residues. The germline V and J ends were trimmed by 4 bases and 2 bases, with 12 bases remaining between them. The V gene's germline CDR1 is GTSNPN and CDR2 SVGIG (reference sequence). CDR3 in DNA: TGTGCCTGGAACAGGGGAGGCACCTACGAGCAGTACTTC. It specifies CAWNRGGTYEQYF.

The chain couples TRBV7-3 to TRBJ2-7; unclear D gene. V shed 3 bases and J shed 5 bases, with 11 bases lying between them. CDR1 and CDR2 (germline): SGHTA, FQGTGA. CDR3 size: 13 residues. This CDR3 reads CASSFSRNDEQYF. CDR3 in DNA: TGTGCCAGCAGCTTCTCTAGAAACGACGAGCAGTACTTC.

The chain carries TRBV19 and TRBJ2-2; 10 bases map to TRBD2. CDR1 LNHDA and CDR2 SQIVND come from the germline V gene (reference sequence). The CDR3 contains 17 residues. V was pared by 6 bases and J by 3 bases, with 10 bases of the junction left unmatched. The CDR3: CASSERGGRWDTGELFF. In DNA, the CDR3 is TGTGCCAGTAGCGAGCGGGGGGGCCGGTGGGACACCGGGGAGCTGTTTTTT.

Only a few counts were recorded for this clone. This chain joins TRBV2 and TRBJ1-1; a possible D gene is TRBD1 (6 bases). Germline-derived CDR1 and CDR2 are SNHLY and FYNNEI. Trimming took 8 bases from V and 4 from J, leaving 14 bases between them. The length of the CDR3 is 13 residues. In DNA form, the CDR3 reads TGTGCCAGCGCAGGACCGGGGGCCACTGAAGCTTTCTTT. It translates to CASAGPGATEAFF.

A single count supports this clone. The gene calls are TRBV7-9 and TRBJ2-3; D call uncertain. V was shortened by 7 bases and J by 4 bases, with 3 bases between the two germline ends. Germline assignment: CDR1 SEHNR and CDR2 FQNEAQ (reference sequence). The CDR3 sequence is 10 residues long. The CDR3 DNA reads as TGTGCCAGCAACTCAGATACGCAGTATTTT. Its translation: CASNSDTQYF. The entire variable domain, with the rest obtained from reference TRBV7-9 and TRBJ2-3, is as follows: DTGVSQNPRHKITKRGQNVTFRCDPISEHNRLYWYRQTLGQGPEFLTYFQNEAQLEKSRLLSDRFSAERPKGSFSTLEIQRTEQGDSAMYLCASNSDTQYFGPGTRLTVL.

The genes are TRBV27 and TRBJ1-1, with D perhaps matching TRBD1 (6 bases). Germline lookup yields CDR1 MNHEY and CDR2 SMNVEV (reference sequence). CDR3 length: 17 residues. V was trimmed by 6 bases and J by 0 bases, leaving 20 bases between them. In nucleotides, the CDR3 is TGTGCCAGCAGCTTAAGGGGGGTTACAGCCTTGAACACTGAAGCTTTCTTT. This translates into CASSLRGVTALNTEAFF.

The chain carries TRBV5-1 and TRBJ1-2; 7 bases are shared with TRBD1. Germline-derived CDR1 and CDR2 are SGHRS and YFSETQ. There are 13 residues in the CDR3. The ends lost 3 bases at V and 4 bases at J; junction bases unmatched: 3. The CDR3 region is CASSSTGRYGYTF. Written as DNA, the CDR3 is TGCGCCAGCAGCTCGACAGGGCGCTATGGCTACACCTTC.

The V and J genes are TRBV5-6 and TRBJ2-2; 9 bases match TRBD1. The J segment lost 4 bases and the V segment lost 5 bases, leaving 3 bases of the junction unmatched. Per the germline V gene, CDR1 is SGHDT and CDR2 is YYEEEE. The CDR3 runs 14 residues. Here the CDR3 reads CASRRTGATGELFF. CDR3 DNA: TGTGCCAGCAGACGGACAGGGGCCACCGGGGAGCTGTTTTTT.

This clone was detected a few times. The chain couples TRBV6-5 to TRBJ1-6; tentatively, D is TRBD1 (6 bases). Deletions cut 6 bases from V and 7 bases from J, with 16 bases between. The CDR3 is 15 amino acids. Germline lookup yields CDR1 MNHEY and CDR2 SVGAGI. CDR3 nucleotides: TGTGCCAGCAGGGAACAGGGACTTCGCAATTCACCCCTCCACTTT. Its protein is CASREQGLRNSPLHF.

The chain is built from TRBV5-5 and TRBJ2-7; the D gene is possibly TRBD1 (6 bases). CDR1 and CDR2 from the germline V gene are SGHKS and YYEKEE (reference sequence). With 2 bases removed from V and 6 bases from J, the gap between germline ends came to 12 bases. The CDR3 has 13 amino acids. CDR3 loop: CASSLQGVGEQYF. DNA for the CDR3: TGTGCCAGCAGCTTACAGGGAGTAGGCGAGCAGTACTTC.

The CDR3 loop is CASSFSDTQYF. The DNA of the CDR3 is TGTGCCAGCAGTTTTTCCGATACGCAGTATTTT. The chain recombines TRBV27 with TRBJ2-3; D ambiguous. This CDR3 is built from 11 residues. Trimming shortened V by 3 bases and J by 6 bases, and 4 bases separated the two germline ends. Germline V gene data show CDR1 as MNHEY and CDR2 as SMNVEV (reference sequence).

The chain combines TRBV11-2 with TRBJ1-2, with 8 bases that match TRBD1. Per the germline V gene, CDR1 is SGHAT and CDR2 is FQNNGV. Trimming removed 4 bases from V and 6 bases from J; junction bases left unmatched: 19. The CDR3 extends over 18 amino acids. This CDR3 is CASSSIKRTTGAKNGYTF. The CDR3 DNA is TGTGCCAGCAGCTCAATAAAGCGGACGACAGGGGCGAAGAATGGCTACACCTTC.

The V and J genes are TRBV14 and TRBJ2-2, with a tentative D call TRBD1 (7 bases). With 1 base removed from V and 11 bases from J, the gap between germline ends came to 17 bases. The CDR3 length is 15 residues. CDR1 and CDR2 from the germline V gene are SGHDN and FVKESK. CDR3 coding DNA: TGTGCCAGCAGCCAAGGGAGGAGGGGGCGAAGAGAGCTGTTTTTT. Translated, it gives CASSQGRRGRRELFF.

This rearrangement joins TRBV11-2 to TRBJ1-1, with a possible D match to TRBD1 (5 bases). CDR1 is SGHAT, CDR2 FQNNGV, per germline. The V gene lost 10 bases and the J gene lost 4 bases, with 19 bases spanning the gap. The CDR3 is 14 residues long. The CDR3 region is CATRVQGYITEAFF. The DNA of the CDR3 is TGTGCCACTCGGGTCCAGGGCTATATCACTGAAGCTTTCTTT.

The chain joins TRBV6-1 to TRBJ2-1; 9 nucleotides match TRBD1. Per germline, CDR1 MNHNS and CDR2 SASEGT. After removal of 4 bases from V and 2 bases from J, the junction contained 6 bases not matched to a gene. This CDR3 region has 16 residues. CDR3 loop: CASSGGQGNAYNEQFF. For the CDR3, the DNA is TGTGCCAGCAGTGGTGGACAGGGGAACGCCTACAATGAGCAGTTCTTC.

This rearrangement joins TRBV7-7 to TRBJ2-6; no clear D gene. Germline CDR1 SSHAT, CDR2 FNYEAQ (reference sequence). The length of the CDR3 is 16 residues. Between the trimmed V and J ends, which lost 4 bases and 0 bases, there was a span of 10 bases. The DNA for the CDR3 is TGTGCCAGCAGCTCGTCCCCGGACTCTGGGGCCAACGTCCTGACTTTC. This encodes CASSSSPDSGANVLTF.

This rearrangement joins TRBV7-9 to TRBJ2-2; D is undetermined. This CDR3 is 14 amino acids long. Trimming removed 3 bases from V and 1 base from J, with 6 bases in between. The V gene's germline CDR1 is SEHNR and CDR2 FQNEAQ (reference sequence). CDR3 bases: TGTGCCAGCAGCTTGGACGGGAACACCGGGGAGCTGTTTTTT. It is translated as CASSLDGNTGELFF.

This chain connects TRBV19 to TRBJ1-2; maybe TRBD1 (6 bases). Per germline, CDR1 LNHDA and CDR2 SQIVND (reference sequence). Trimming took off 7 bases at V and 0 bases at J, with 21 bases between the two ends. CDR3 length: 17 residues. In DNA form, the CDR3 reads TGTGCCAGTAATATCCAAGGCAGGGGCGTCGCTAACTATGGCTACACCTTC. Amino acids: CASNIQGRGVANYGYTF.